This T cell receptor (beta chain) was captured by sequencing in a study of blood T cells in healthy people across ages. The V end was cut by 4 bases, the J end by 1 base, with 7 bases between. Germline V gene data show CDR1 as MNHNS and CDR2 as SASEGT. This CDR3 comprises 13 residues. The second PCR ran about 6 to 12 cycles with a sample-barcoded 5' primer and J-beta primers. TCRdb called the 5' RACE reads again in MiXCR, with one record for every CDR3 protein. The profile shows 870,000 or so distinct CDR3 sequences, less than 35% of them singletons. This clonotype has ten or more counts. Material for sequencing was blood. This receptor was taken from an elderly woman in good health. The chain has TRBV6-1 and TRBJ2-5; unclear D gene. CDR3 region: CASSGVPQETQYF. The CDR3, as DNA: TGTGCCAGCAGTGGAGTACCCCAAGAGACCCAGTACTTC.